The 13 T cell receptor beta chains below come from one sample, sequenced in a study of tumor-infiltrating lymphocytes in oesophageal squamous cell carcinoma. TCRdb independently ran MiXCR on the PCR reads; one entry per CDR3 protein. The data contain some 15,000 distinct CDR3 sequences, 44% of them singletons. Sequencing was carried out using blood. The receptors were sampled from a female donor with esophageal squamous cell carcinoma.

The chain carries TRBV7-9 and TRBJ2-7; no definite D call. The CDR3 extends over 14 amino acids. Trimming removed 1 base from V and 0 bases from J, with 7 bases in between. Germline CDR1 SEHNR, CDR2 FQNEAQ (reference sequence). The CDR3 is CASSLGVGSYEQYF. The CDR3 DNA reads TGTGCCAGCAGCTTAGGTGTCGGCTCCTACGAGCAGTACTTC.

The sample holds one count of this clonotype. This chain uses TRBV7-3 with TRBJ2-6; tentative D call: TRBD1 (6 bases). With 5 bases removed from V and 4 bases from J, the gap between germline ends came to 12 bases. Germline V gene data show CDR1 as SGHTA and CDR2 as FQGTGA. The CDR3 sequence is 15 residues long. The CDR3 nucleotides are TGTGCCAGCAGCGTCACAGGGAGCGGGGCCAACGTCCTGACTTTC. Protein sequence: CASSVTGSGANVLTF.

This clonotype came up many times. V is TRBV28 and J is TRBJ2-7; maybe TRBD1 (5 bases). This CDR3 spans 12 amino acids. Germline values: CDR1 MDHEN, CDR2 SYDVKM. V was trimmed by 7 bases and J by 7 bases, leaving 14 bases between them. The CDR3 DNA sequence: TGTGCCAGCACCCGCGCAGGGTATGAGCAGTACTTC. It codes for CASTRAGYEQYF.

This rearrangement joins TRBV7-9 to TRBJ2-1; no reliable D call. The J call is doubtful: the DNA matches TRBJ1-2 better. This CDR3 is 14 amino acids long. Germline CDR1 SEHNR, CDR2 FQNEAQ (reference sequence). CDR3 DNA sequence: TGTGCCAGCACCCTACGAGACATCAACTATGGCTACACCTTC. This gives the protein CASTLRDINYGYTF.

The chain uses TRBV11-1 and TRBJ2-3; TRBD1 is a possible D gene (6 bases). Gene TRBJ2-7 matches the end of the DNA better, so the J call may be wrong. The germline V gene has CDR1 SGHAT and CDR2 FQDESV (reference sequence). CDR3 length: 14 amino acids. The CDR3 sequence: CASSPRGGGDEQYF. Written as DNA, the CDR3 is TGTGCCAGCAGCCCCAGGGGTGGGGGTGATGAGCAGTACTTC.

The rearrangement uses TRBV6-8 and TRBJ1-4; a weak D match, TRBD1 (5 bases). Germline V lookup: CDR1 MNHGY, CDR2 SAAAGT. V was pared by 5 bases and J by 5 bases, with 15 bases between. The CDR3 has 15 residues. CDR3 in amino acids: CASSGGGVGNEKLFF. As DNA, the CDR3 is TGTGCCAGCAGTGGCGGGGGAGTGGGGAATGAAAAACTGTTTTTT.

This clonotype was observed many times. In DNA form, the CDR3 reads TGTGCCAGCAGTTATGTGACTAGCGGGAGAAATGAGCAGTTCTTC. Translation gives CASSYVTSGRNEQFF. The chain carries TRBV6-2 or TRBV6-3 and TRBJ2-1, with 12 bases fitting TRBD2. CDR1 is MNHEY and CDR2 is SVGEGT in the germline V gene. V was pared by 3 bases and J by 7 bases, with 4 bases of the junction left unmatched. The CDR3 has 15 residues.

This clonotype has only one observation. A junction boundary mismatches the germline segment, possibly from a read error. In DNA, the CDR3 is TGTGCCAGCAGAGGGACAGCGCTTTACGAGCAGTACTTT. It encodes CASRGTALYEQYF. This sequence joins TRBV28 and TRBJ1-6; 7 nucleotides align to TRBD1. There are 13 residues in the CDR3. The germline CDR1 and CDR2 sequences are MDHEN and SYDVKM.

The genes are TRBV7-8 and TRBJ2-5, with D unclear. The CDR3 loop spans 11 amino acids. Germline assignment: CDR1 SGHVS and CDR2 FQNEAQ. V shed 5 bases and J shed 5 bases, with 6 bases lying between them. CDR3 nucleotides: TGTGCCAGCAGCGGGTATGAGACCCAGTACTTC. Translated: CASSGYETQYF.

The V call is TRBV12-3 or TRBV12-4, the J call TRBJ2-1; TRBD2 agrees at 15 bases. With the DNA end fitting TRBJ2-5 better, the J assignment may be wrong. The CDR3 totals 15 residues. DNA for the CDR3: TGTGCCAGCACTATGGGACTAGCGGGAGGAGAGACCCAGTACTTC. As protein: CASTMGLAGGETQYF.

This clonotype occurred once. Its ends do not fully match the called genes, so a read error is possible. V gene TRBV28 combines with J gene TRBJ2-7; 8 bases are shared with TRBD1. CDR1 is MDHEN and CDR2 is SYDVKM in the germline V gene. CDR3 length equals 14 residues. The CDR3: CASSSGQENSPLHF. CDR3 nucleotide sequence: TGTGCCAGCAGTTCGGGACAGGAAAATTCACCCCTCCACTTC.

There are many counts of this clonotype. The rearrangement joins TRBV11-1 to TRBJ2-7, with 8 bases that match TRBD1. Per the germline V gene, CDR1 is SGHAT and CDR2 is FQDESV (reference sequence). The CDR3 is 13 residues long. The V and J ends lost 1 base and 7 bases, in that order; junction bases with no gene match: 3. DNA of the CDR3: TGTGCCAGCAGCTTAGGGACAGGGTATGAGCAGTACTTC. Translation: CASSLGTGYEQYF.

By share of the sample, this clonotype is medium-sized. The rearrangement joins TRBV7-9 to TRBJ2-7, with D unclear. CDR3 length: 14 residues. The germline V and J ends were trimmed by 0 bases and 2 bases, with 8 bases remaining between them. Germline assignment: CDR1 SEHNR and CDR2 FQNEAQ (reference sequence). The CDR3 region is CASSLALQPYEQYF. CDR3 coding DNA: TGTGCCAGCAGCTTAGCGCTCCAGCCCTACGAGCAGTACTTC.